A selection of T cell receptor beta chains follows, all from one sample in a study of cytomegalovirus exposure and HLA in healthy donors. Using immunoSEQ multiplex PCR, the repertoire was profiled, and TCRdb retains in-frame clones only, with some absent. Among over 150,000 clones listed, 65% to 80% were seen once. The source material was PBMCs. Receptors were obtained from a man in his forties or fifties in good health and CMV-seronegative. The CDR3 runs from the conserved cysteine through the conserved F or W. D genes are given only for firm matches. A row's size may be missing; if present it is once, few, many or a size class.

V gene	J gene	clone size	D gene	CDR3 DNA	CDR3 protein
TRBV6-5	TRBJ2-7	.	.	TGTGCCAGCAGTTCGCGGGGCGAGCAGTACTTC	CASSSRGEQYF
TRBV7-9	TRBJ1-4	.	.	TGTGCCAGCAACCGGGGAACTAATGAAAAACTGTTTTTT	CASNRGTNEKLFF
TRBV9	TRBJ2-2	.	TRBD2	TGTGCCAGCAGCGTAGTTAGCGGGATTAACACCGGGGAGCTGTTTTTT	CASSVVSGINTGELFF
TRBV4-1	TRBJ2-7	.	.	TGCGCCAGCAGCCGTACCATTAGCGGCTCCTACGAGCAGTACTTC	CASSRTISGSYEQYF
TRBV4-2	TRBJ2-7	once	TRBD2	TGTGCCAGCAGCCAGGGAGGGAGGACACACTACGAGCAGTACTTC	CASSQGGRTHYEQYF
TRBV2	TRBJ1-5	.	TRBD1	TGTGCCAGCAGGGGACAGGCTTGGGGCAATCAGCCCCAGCATTTT	CASRGQAWGNQPQHF
TRBV5-1	TRBJ2-4	.	TRBD1	TGCGCCAGCAGCTTGGCACAGGGGAGTGACATTCAGTACTTC	CASSLAQGSDIQYF
TRBV7-9	TRBJ1-5	.	TRBD1	TGTGCCAGCAGCCACGGCTGGACAGGGGGTAATCAGCCCCAGCATTTT	CASSHGWTGGNQPQHF
TRBV12-2	TRBJ2-2	.	.	TGTGCAAGTCGCACGAGGGACAGGGTGAACGGGGAGCTGTTTTTT	CASRTRDRVNGELFF
TRBV9	TRBJ2-3	once	TRBD1	TGTGCCAGCAGCCTGGGACAGGGGGCGAACACAGATACGCAGTATTTT	CASSLGQGANTDTQYF
TRBV18	TRBJ2-7	.	.	TGTGCCAGCTCCCCCGGACGGGACTACGAGCAGTACTTC	CASSPGRDYEQYF
TRBV5-1	TRBJ2-1	.	TRBD2	TGCGCCAGCAGCCCCCGGGGGGGGTACCGTGAGCAGTTCTTC	CASSPRGGYREQFF
TRBV19	TRBJ1-3	.	TRBD1	TGTGCCAGTAGTATCTCGACAGGGTTCGGAAACACCATATATTTT	CASSISTGFGNTIYF
TRBV10-3	TRBJ1-5	.	TRBD1	TGTGCCATCAGTATGAACAGGGGTCAGCCCCAGCATTTT	CAISMNRGQPQHF
TRBV5-6	TRBJ1-2	.	.	TGTGCCAGCAGCAGGGAGGGCTATGGCTACACCTTC	CASSREGYGYTF
TRBV27	TRBJ1-1	.	TRBD1	TGTGCCAGCAGTTTATATTATTCCGGGACAGGGCCCTCCTTAAACACTGAAGCTTTCTTT	CASSLYYSGTGPSLNTEAFF
TRBV6-1	TRBJ2-7	.	.	TGTGCCAGCAGACCCTCAGGGTTATACGAGCAGTACTTC	CASRPSGLYEQYF
TRBV4-3	TRBJ2-2	.	.	TGCGCCAGCAGCCAAGTCAGGGACACCGGGGAGCTGTTTTTT	CASSQVRDTGELFF
TRBV29-1	TRBJ1-5	.	TRBD1	TGCAGCGTTGCGGACGGGACAGGGTTTCAGCCCCAGCATTTT	CSVADGTGFQPQHF
TRBV25-1	TRBJ2-5	.	TRBD1	TGTGCCAGCAGTCGGACAGGGACGGAGACCCAGTACTTC	CASSRTGTETQYF
TRBV6-6	TRBJ2-7	few	.	TGTGCCAGCAGTGCCACCCGGGACTCTCCGGGGGAGCAGTACTTC	CASSATRDSPGEQYF
TRBV10-3	TRBJ2-2	.	TRBD1	TGTGCCATCAGGGGGACAGGGAACACCGGGGAGCTGTTTTTT	CAIRGTGNTGELFF
TRBV29-1	TRBJ2-1	.	.	TGCAGCGTTGAGGGCGTGGGGCAGGGTCACGACAATGAGCAGTTCTTC	CSVEGVGQGHDNEQFF
TRBV27	TRBJ2-7	.	TRBD2	TGTGCCAGCAGTTTGGGACTAGCGGGGGCCGGAGCCTACGAGCAGTACTTC	CASSLGLAGAGAYEQYF
TRBV18	TRBJ2-1	.	TRBD2	TGTGCCAGCTCACCAGTCACTAGCGGCGACAATGAGCAGTTCTTC	CASSPVTSGDNEQFF
TRBV9	TRBJ2-5	once	TRBD1	TGTGCCAGCAGCGAACGGGGACAGGGGATTGAGGAGACCCAGTACTTC	CASSERGQGIEETQYF
TRBV6-1	TRBJ1-5	.	.	TGTGCCAGCAGTGAGGGGTTGGCAGGACAGCAGCATTTT	CASSEGLAGQQHF
TRBV29-1	TRBJ2-6	few	.	TGCAGCGTTGGGGCGATCTCTGGGGCCAACGTCCTGACTTTC	CSVGAISGANVLTF
TRBV6-5	TRBJ1-2	.	.	TGTGCCAGCAGCCCCCCGGACAGTCGTTCTTACACCTTC	CASSPPDSRSYTF
TRBV4-2	TRBJ2-1	.	.	TGTGCCAGCAGCCAAGATACCGGGGGACCATCCAATGAGCAGTTCTTC	CASSQDTGGPSNEQFF
TRBV7-9	TRBJ1-4	once	TRBD1	TGTGCCAGCAGCGCCAGGGACAGCAATGAAAAACTGTTTTTT	CASSARDSNEKLFF
TRBV30	TRBJ2-7	.	.	TGTGCCTGGAGTGCACAGGCCTACGAGCAGTACTTC	CAWSAQAYEQYF
TRBV18	TRBJ1-6	.	.	TGTGCCAGCTCACAACAGGCATCCTCCTATAATTCACCCCTCCACTTT	CASSQQASSYNSPLHF
TRBV5-1	TRBJ1-2	.	TRBD1	TGCGCCAGCAGACCGCAGGGGGCTGGTGGCTACACCTTC	CASRPQGAGGYTF
TRBV30	TRBJ1-1	.	TRBD1	TGTGCCTGGAGACTCGAGACAGGGGGCATTTTCACTGAAGCTTTCTTT	CAWRLETGGIFTEAFF
TRBV21-1	TRBJ2-7	.	.	TGTGCCAGCAGCAAAAGACGGGACAGGGTGTACGAGCAGTACTTC	CASSKRRDRVYEQYF
TRBV6-6	TRBJ2-2	.	.	TGTGCCAGCAGTTACAAAGCTAGCCCCGGGGAGCTGTTTTTT	CASSYKASPGELFF
TRBV5-1	TRBJ2-2	.	TRBD2	TGCGCCAGCAGAGGATGGGGGGGTATTAGCACCGGGGAGCTGTTTTTT	CASRGWGGISTGELFF
TRBV6-5	TRBJ2-5	.	TRBD1	TGTGCCAGCAGTTACACAGGGGGCCAAGAGACCCAGTACTTC	CASSYTGGQETQYF
TRBV4-3	TRBJ1-3	once	.	TGCGCCAGCAGCCTACACCCCCCGACAGTGCGCTCTGGAAACACCATATATTTT	CASSLHPPTVRSGNTIYF
TRBV7-9	TRBJ2-4	.	TRBD1	TGTGCCAGCAGCTTAGGCTCCCGGGACAGGGGGACTGTTGGGGACATTCAGTACTTC	CASSLGSRDRGTVGDIQYF
TRBV7-3	TRBJ2-1	.	.	TGTGCCAGCAGCTCCACGGGAGGGGGCGGCTACAATGAGCAGTTCTTC	CASSSTGGGGYNEQFF
TRBV7-9	TRBJ2-3	once	.	TGTGCCAGCAGCTTGATTACTCCCCGCACAGATACGCAGTATTTT	CASSLITPRTDTQYF
TRBV27	TRBJ2-7	.	TRBD1	TGTGCCACCACTGATTGCGACAGGGATGGCTACGAGCAGTACTTC	CATTDCDRDGYEQYF
TRBV2	TRBJ2-7	.	.	TGTGCCAGCAGTGTACAGGAGCAGTACTTC	CASSVQEQYF
TRBV5-1	TRBJ1-4	.	.	TGCGCCAGCAATCGGGATCCTAATGAAAAACTGTTTTTT	CASNRDPNEKLFF
TRBV5-1	TRBJ2-3	.	.	TGCGCCAGCAGCCCGGGACTTATCACAGATACGCAGTATTTT	CASSPGLITDTQYF
TRBV4-1	TRBJ2-7	.	.	TGCGCCAGCAGCCCGGGGGATCTAAGCTCCTACGAGCAGTACTTC	CASSPGDLSSYEQYF
TRBV7-6	TRBJ2-2	few	TRBD2	TGTGCCAGCAGCTTAGACGGGGGGGCAACCGGGGAGCTGTTTTTT	CASSLDGGATGELFF
TRBV5-1	TRBJ1-1	.	.	TGCGCCAGCAGCTTGGTAGCAGGAAGGGGCATGAACACTGAAGCTTTCTTT	CASSLVAGRGMNTEAFF
TRBV29-1	TRBJ1-2	.	.	TGCAGCGTGAGACAGGAACCTTATGGCTACACCTTC	CSVRQEPYGYTF
TRBV7-2	TRBJ2-7	.	TRBD1	TGTGCCAGCAGCTTAGCGGGCAGGGGGAAGGAGCAGTACTTC	CASSLAGRGKEQYF
TRBV4-1	TRBJ1-6	few	.	TGCGCCAGCAGCCCCAGGGTAACGGATAATTCACCCCTCCACTTT	CASSPRVTDNSPLHF
TRBV11-1	TRBJ2-3	.	.	TGTGCCAGCAGCTTCTCTCCAGAGCGAAAAGATACGCAGTATTTT	CASSFSPERKDTQYF
TRBV9	TRBJ1-2	.	.	TGTGCCAGCAGTACTACAGGATCCTCCTATGGCTACACCTTC	CASSTTGSSYGYTF
TRBV6-5	TRBJ1-2	.	TRBD1	TGTGCCAGCAGTTACGCGGGACAGCCCTATGGCTACACCTTC	CASSYAGQPYGYTF
TRBV30	TRBJ1-1	once	.	TGTGCCTTGACCGGAGGAACCACTGAAGCTTTCTTT	CALTGGTTEAFF